These 14 T cell receptor beta chains were all obtained from the same sample, sequenced in a study of human T cells and chemical hapten exposure. Time point: patch test 3, about 24 weeks after DPC sensitization. Stated treatment: therapeutic diphenylcyclopropenone sensitization with weekly scalp DPC. TCRdb re-derived calls from the RACE reads in MiXCR, one entry per CDR3 protein. Of 95,000 to 150,000 distinct CDR3 sequences listed, about 10% are singletons. The sequencing here drew on whole blood, taken in connection with sensitization to the hapten diphenylcyclopropenone (DPC). These receptors came from a woman aged 45-65 years with alopecia areata. Some clones in this sample may be carry-over from other donors' samples.

This chain connects TRBV4-2 to TRBJ2-7; D possibly matches TRBD1 or TRBD2 (5 bases each). The CDR3 is 17 residues long. Germline-derived CDR1 and CDR2 are LGHNA and YNFKEQ. The ends were cut back, 0 bases at V and 2 bases at J, with 17 bases in the middle. CDR3 loop: CASSQDEGGHRTYEQYF. CDR3 in DNA: TGTGCCAGCAGCCAAGACGAGGGCGGGCACAGGACCTACGAGCAGTACTTC.

This clonotype was detected only a few times. For the CDR3, the DNA is TGTGCCAGCACCGAGGGCGTTGGAGGGGGCCTCTATGGCTACACCTTC. Its protein product is CASTEGVGGGLYGYTF. V is TRBV2 and J is TRBJ1-2, with 7 bases fitting TRBD1. The ends lost 7 bases at V and 4 bases at J; junction bases unmatched: 15. The CDR3 runs to 16 residues. Per germline, CDR1 SNHLY and CDR2 FYNNEI.

The sample holds a few counts of this clonotype. The rearrangement joins TRBV12-3 or TRBV12-4 to TRBJ1-2, with 7 positions matching TRBD1. This CDR3 has 15 amino acids. The ends lost 4 bases at V and 0 bases at J; junction bases unmatched: 5. The CDR3 spells CASSSRGATNYGYTF. The DNA for the CDR3 is TGTGCCAGCAGTTCCAGGGGGGCTACTAACTATGGCTACACCTTC.

The V call is TRBV6-5, the J call TRBJ1-1; D call uncertain. Germline values: CDR1 MNHEY, CDR2 SVGAGI. Trimming pared 3 bases from V and 4 bases from J, leaving 12 bases between. This CDR3 comprises 14 residues. In nucleotides, the CDR3 is TGTGCCAGCAGTTATAGCGGCGTGACCACTGAAGCTTTCTTT. Translating it yields CASSYSGVTTEAFF.

The J gene is TRBJ2-7, the V gene TRBV4-3; D is uncertain. V was clipped by 5 bases and J by 7 bases, with 15 bases between them. The CDR3 contains 13 residues. Germline-derived CDR1 and CDR2 are LGHNA and YSLEER. CDR3 sequence (DNA): TGCGCCAGCAGCTCGCGGACCCCCGGGGAGCAGTACTTC. It specifies CASSSRTPGEQYF.

This clonotype was recorded a few times. The chain recombines TRBV7-9 with TRBJ1-5; TRBD1 might be the D (5 bases). Germline V lookup: CDR1 SEHNR, CDR2 FQNEAQ (reference sequence). The germline V and J ends were trimmed by 3 bases and 4 bases, with 10 bases remaining between them. The CDR3 extends over 14 amino acids. DNA for the CDR3: TGTGCCAGCAGCTTTGCGGGGCAGAATCAGCCCCAGCATTTT. Residues: CASSFAGQNQPQHF.

The table lists this clonotype with a few counts. This is likely a read error, given that the CDR3 carries no conserved phenylalanine or tryptophan at its end. The DNA is omitted, as the CDR3 cannot be located on it reliably, and the CDR3 follows TCRdb's listing. The chain links TRBV28 to TRBJ2-7; TRBD1, the D gene given by the table, was not confirmed from the DNA. The CDR3 has 8 residues if both end residues are counted. Germline CDR1 is MDHEN and CDR2 is SYDVKM. The chain's CDR3 is CASSYRGS.

This clonotype showed up many times. The rearrangement joins TRBV20-1 to TRBJ1-2, with D hard to call. The CDR3 spans 13 residues. Germline CDR1 is DFQATT and CDR2 is SNEGSKA (reference sequence). Deletions cut 0 bases from V and 1 base from J, with 6 bases between. CDR3 loop: CSARETDNYGYTF. The DNA of the CDR3 is TGCAGTGCTAGAGAAACAGATAACTATGGCTACACCTTC.

This clonotype occurred a few times. This chain connects TRBV12-3 or TRBV12-4 to TRBJ1-1; tentatively, D is TRBD1 (5 bases). V lost 3 bases and J 11 bases, leaving 16 bases between the germline ends. CDR3 length: 13 amino acids. CDR3 nucleotides: TGTGCCAGCAGTTTTCATGGTCGGGGCGCGGCTTTCTTT. The encoded protein is CASSFHGRGAAFF.

The chain links TRBV20-1 to TRBJ1-4; no definite D call. Germline V lookup: CDR1 DFQATT, CDR2 SNEGSKA (reference sequence). CDR3 length: 13 amino acids. Trimming cost V 3 bases and J 8 bases, with 13 bases left between them. This CDR3 reads CSARTMTQEKLFF. In DNA form, the CDR3 reads TGCAGTGCTAGGACGATGACGCAGGAAAAACTGTTTTTT.

J is TRBJ2-2 and V is TRBV7-8; 10 bases line up with TRBD2. Germline CDR1 SGHVS, CDR2 FQNEAQ. The CDR3 length is 21 residues. The J segment lost 1 base and the V segment lost 2 bases, leaving 16 bases of the junction unmatched. The CDR3, as DNA: TGTGCCAGCAGCTTACACTTCAACAGGGTAGGACTAGCGGAGAACACCGGGGAGCTGTTTTTT. Its translation: CASSLHFNRVGLAENTGELFF. Looking up the rest from reference TRBV7-8 and TRBJ2-2 gives the full variable domain: GAGVSQSPRYKVAKRGQDVALRCDPISGHVSLFWYQQALGQGPEFLTYFQNEAQLDKSGLPSDRFFAERPEGSVSTLKIQRTQQEDSAVYLCASSLHFNRVGLAENTGELFFGEGSRLTVL.

In DNA, the CDR3 is TGTGCCAGCAGCGTAGGCCAGGGGGACGGCTACACCTTC. It encodes CASSVGQGDGYTF. This chain links TRBV9 with TRBJ1-2, with 7 nucleotides matching TRBD1. Germline V gives CDR1 SGDLS, CDR2 YYNGEE. Trimming cost V 0 bases and J 8 bases; bases outside gene matches: 4. The CDR3 is made up of 13 amino acids.

The chain uses TRBV30 and TRBJ2-1; maybe TRBD1 (5 bases). The germline gives CDR1 GTSNPN, CDR2 SVGIG (reference sequence). V gave up 0 bases and J gave up 2 bases, with 8 bases separating them. The CDR3 sequence is 14 residues long. In DNA, the CDR3 is TGTGCCTGGAGTGTGGCAGGGCCCTACAATGAGCAGTTCTTC. It specifies CAWSVAGPYNEQFF.

This clonotype was recorded many times. The chain joins TRBV28 to TRBJ2-1; D is unresolved. Germline loops: CDR1 MDHEN, CDR2 SYDVKM. V lost 5 bases to trimming and J lost 6 bases, with 11 bases between them. The CDR3 spans 13 residues. The CDR3 reads CASSIPKGNEQFF. CDR3 bases: TGTGCCAGCAGTATTCCGAAGGGCAATGAGCAGTTCTTC.